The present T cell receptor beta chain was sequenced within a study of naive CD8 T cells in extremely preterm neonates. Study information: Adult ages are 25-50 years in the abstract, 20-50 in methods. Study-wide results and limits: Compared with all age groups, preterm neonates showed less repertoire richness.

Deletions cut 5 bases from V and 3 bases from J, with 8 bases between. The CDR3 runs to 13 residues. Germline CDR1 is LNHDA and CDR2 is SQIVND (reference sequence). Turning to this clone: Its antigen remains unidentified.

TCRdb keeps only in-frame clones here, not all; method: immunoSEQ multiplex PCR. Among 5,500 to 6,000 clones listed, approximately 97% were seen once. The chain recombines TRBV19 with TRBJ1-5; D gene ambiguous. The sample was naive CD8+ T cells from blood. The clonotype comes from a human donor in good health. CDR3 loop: CASSFSVNQPQHF. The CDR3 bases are TGTGCCAGTAGTTTTTCAGTCAATCAGCCCCAGCATTTT.